The T cell receptor beta chain described here comes from a study of T cell responses to AZD1222 COVID-19 vaccine. General study points: Females outnumbered males among donors, who were mostly white British; clonal diversity was possibly underestimated.

Germline V gene data show CDR1 as SGDLS and CDR2 as YYNGEE. The length of the CDR3 is 16 residues. V shed 6 bases and J 4 bases; nucleotides not matched to a gene: 12. On this clone itself: Its target is unknown.

Using immunoSEQ multiplex PCR, the repertoire was profiled, and TCRdb retains in-frame clones only, with some absent. Among some 150,000 clones listed, 85% to 90% were seen once. The origin of this receptor is an adult who received the AZD1222 COVID-19 vaccine. The sample was peripheral blood, taken 28 days after the second AZD1222 dose. This chain connects TRBV9 to TRBJ2-1; 8 bases are shared with TRBD2. CDR3 DNA: TGTGCCAGCACCCAATATGAAGCGGGAGCATACAATGAGCAGTTCTTC. Amino acid sequence: CASTQYEAGAYNEQFF.